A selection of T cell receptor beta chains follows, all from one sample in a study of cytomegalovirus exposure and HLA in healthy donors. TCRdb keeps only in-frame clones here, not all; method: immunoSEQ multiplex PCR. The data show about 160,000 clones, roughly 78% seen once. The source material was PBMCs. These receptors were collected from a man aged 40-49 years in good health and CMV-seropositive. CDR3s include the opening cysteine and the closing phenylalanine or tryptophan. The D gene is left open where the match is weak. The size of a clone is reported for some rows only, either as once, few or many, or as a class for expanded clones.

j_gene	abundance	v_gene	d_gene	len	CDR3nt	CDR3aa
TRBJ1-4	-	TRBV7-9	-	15	TGTGCCAGCAGCTCCACCCGGGGGGGAGATGAAAAACTGTTTTTT	CASSSTRGGDEKLFF
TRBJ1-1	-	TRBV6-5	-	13	TGTGCCAGCAGTTACTCCACCGGCACTGAAGCTTTCTTT	CASSYSTGTEAFF
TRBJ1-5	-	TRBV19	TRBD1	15	TGTGCCAGTAGTATCCCTAGGGGGCGGAATCAGCCCCAGCATTTT	CASSIPRGRNQPQHF
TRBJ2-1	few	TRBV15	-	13	TGTGCCACCAGCAACCACAGGTACAATGAGCAGTTCTTC	CATSNHRYNEQFF
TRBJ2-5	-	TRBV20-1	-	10	TGCAGTGCTAGAGACGGAGCCCAGTACTTC	CSARDGAQYF
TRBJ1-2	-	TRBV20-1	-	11	TGCAGTGCTAGAGTGGGCCATGGCTACACCTTC	CSARVGHGYTF
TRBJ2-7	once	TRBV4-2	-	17	TGTGCCAGCAGCCAAGACGTGGGTGGGGGCCGGTCCTACGAGCAGTACTTC	CASSQDVGGGRSYEQYF
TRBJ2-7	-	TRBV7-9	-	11	TGTGCCAGCAGCGAGGGGGACGAGCAGTACTTC	CASSEGDEQYF
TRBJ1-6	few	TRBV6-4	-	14	TGTGCCAGCAGGATCTCTCAGGGGAATTCACCCCTCCACTTT	CASRISQGNSPLHF
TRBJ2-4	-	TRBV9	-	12	TGTGCCAGCAGCCCCGGCGGTAACATTCAGTACTTC	CASSPGGNIQYF
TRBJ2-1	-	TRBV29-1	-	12	TGCAGCGTTGAACTGAACCGTCAGGAGCAGTTCTTC	CSVELNRQEQFF
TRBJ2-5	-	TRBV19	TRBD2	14	TGTGCCAGTAGTATCGGGGGGGGGAGGGAGACCCAGTACTTC	CASSIGGGRETQYF
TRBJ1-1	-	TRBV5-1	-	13	TGCGCCAGCAGCTCCGGACAGAACACTGAAGCTTTCTTT	CASSSGQNTEAFF
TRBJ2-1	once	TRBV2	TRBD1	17	TGTGCCAGCAGTGAAGCGCTGGGACAGGTAATCTACAATGAGCAGTTCTTC	CASSEALGQVIYNEQFF
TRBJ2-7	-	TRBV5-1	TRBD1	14	TGCGCCAGCAGCTTTGACAGGGGGGCCTACGAGCAGTACTTC	CASSFDRGAYEQYF
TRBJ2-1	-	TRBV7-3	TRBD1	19	TGTGCCAGCAGCCCCCGGGTTCGGGACAGTGGGGCCGGGGCCAATGAGCAGTTCTTC	CASSPRVRDSGAGANEQFF
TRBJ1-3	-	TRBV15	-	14	TGTGCCACCAGCAGAAGGAGCTCTGGAAACACCATATATTTT	CATSRRSSGNTIYF
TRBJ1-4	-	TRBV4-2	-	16	TGTGCCAGCAGCCAAGAATGGGGGAGGGTCGGTGAAAAACTGTTTTTT	CASSQEWGRVGEKLFF
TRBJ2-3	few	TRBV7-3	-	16	TGTGCCAGCAGCAGAGAGATCGGGGGAGGCACAGATACGCAGTATTTT	CASSREIGGGTDTQYF
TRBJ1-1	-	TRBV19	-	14	TGTGCCAGCTTCGTCTGGCCCATGAACACTGAAGCTTTCTTT	CASFVWPMNTEAFF
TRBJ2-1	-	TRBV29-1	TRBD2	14	TGCAGCGTGGCCGGGACTAGCGGGGGCAATGAGCAGTTCTTC	CSVAGTSGGNEQFF
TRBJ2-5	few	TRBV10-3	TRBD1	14	TGTGCCATCAGCGGGGACAGTTCCCAAGAGACCCAGTACTTC	CAISGDSSQETQYF
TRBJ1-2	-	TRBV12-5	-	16	TGTGCTAGTGGTTTTCCGTCGACAGGCGCCTTCTATGGCTACACCTTC	CASGFPSTGAFYGYTF
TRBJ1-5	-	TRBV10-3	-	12	TGTGCCATCAGTGACGAGATCCAGCCCCAGCATTTT	CAISDEIQPQHF
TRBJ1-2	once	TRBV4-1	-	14	TGCGCCAGCAGCCAAGCCAATTTTAACTATGGCTACACCTTC	CASSQANFNYGYTF
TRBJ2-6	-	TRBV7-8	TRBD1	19	TGTGCCAGCAGCCTCCGGCGGACAGGGCGCCCCTCTGGGGCCAACGTCCTGACTTTC	CASSLRRTGRPSGANVLTF
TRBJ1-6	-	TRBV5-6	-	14	TGTGCCAGCAGCCGTGCCCAGGTTAATTCACCCCTCCACTTT	CASSRAQVNSPLHF